One sample yielded the 22 T cell receptor beta chains listed below, sequenced in a study of liver allograft versus peripheral blood T cells. Study as a whole: Comparing T cell receptor repertoires in transplanted livers with those in recipients' peripheral blood was part of the design.

TCRdb re-derived calls from the reads in MiXCR, one entry per CDR3 protein. The sample consists of about 14,000 distinct CDR3 sequences, approximately 20% of them appearing once. The receptor set was obtained from a human patient who had a liver transplant. Some of the T cells may derive from the graft donor.

This clonotype was seen more than once but under ten times. The rearrangement links TRBV28 to TRBJ1-4; 8 positions agree with TRBD1. The CDR3 is made up of 15 amino acids. Germline values: CDR1 MDHEN, CDR2 SYDVKM. J lost 8 bases, V lost 4 bases, and 9 bases had no gene match. The CDR3 DNA follows: TGTGCCAGCAGTTCCAGACAGGGGATCGTAGAAAAACTGTTTTTT. Encoded protein: CASSSRQGIVEKLFF.

The chain employs TRBV24-1 and TRBJ2-7, with D unclear. Trimming took 1 base from V and 3 from J, leaving 12 bases between them. There are 15 residues in the CDR3. Per the germline V gene, CDR1 is KGHDR and CDR2 is SFDVKD. CDR3 protein: CATSDLNSSDYEQYF. CDR3 bases: TGTGCCACCAGTGATTTAAACAGTTCGGACTACGAGCAGTACTTC.

The chain has TRBV6-2 or TRBV6-3 and TRBJ2-6; no reliable D call. Trimming removed 6 bases from V and 0 bases from J, with 9 bases in between. The CDR3 is 15 residues long. Germline CDR1 is MNHEY and CDR2 is SVGEGT. The CDR3 sequence: CASSSPLSGANVLTF. Here the CDR3 DNA reads TGTGCCAGCAGCTCCCCTCTCTCTGGGGCCAACGTCCTGACTTTC.

The sample holds a few counts of this clonotype. The chain recombines TRBV5-6 with TRBJ1-6; 7 bases fit TRBD1. The germline gives CDR1 SGHDT, CDR2 YYEEEE. This CDR3 is 17 amino acids long. V was clipped by 5 bases and J by 4 bases; unmatched bases: 12. CDR3 DNA: TGTGCCAGCAGACCGGAGAACTCGGGACAGTATAATTCACCCCTCCACTTT. Encoded protein: CASRPENSGQYNSPLHF. Combining the CDR3 with reference TRBV5-6 and TRBJ1-6 gives the whole variable domain DAGVTQSPTHLIKTRGQQVTLRCSPKSGHDTVSWYQQALGQGPQFIFQYYEEEERQRGNFPDRFSGHQFPNYSSELNVNALLLGDSALYLCASRPENSGQYNSPLHFGNGTRLTVT.

Turning to this clonotype: A much larger clone differs from this one at a single base, so this may be a read error. This chain uses TRBV6-5 with TRBJ1-1, with TRBD1 matching 8 bases. V gave up 9 bases and J gave up 9 bases; unmatched junction bases: 18. Germline assignment: CDR1 MNHEY and CDR2 SVGAGI. This CDR3 is 15 amino acids long. CDR3 DNA: TGTGCCAGAAGGAGTGGGGGACAGGAAGCCCCACAAGCTTTCTTT. Translation gives CARRSGGQEAPQAFF.

Comments on this clonotype: A much larger clone lies a single base off, so this may be a read error. The chain links TRBV19 to TRBJ1-1, with unresolved D. Trimming stripped 4 bases from V and 5 bases from J, with 23 bases between. Germline-derived CDR1 and CDR2 are LNHDA and SQIVND (reference sequence). The CDR3 length is 17 residues. CDR3 sequence (DNA): TGTGCCAGTAGTAGCCGGACGGAGATTCAAGGAAAGACTGAAGCTTTCTTT. As protein: CASSSRTEIQGKTEAFF.

Sample share makes this clonotype medium-sized. This chain links TRBV13 with TRBJ1-5, with a tentative D call TRBD1 (5 bases). Trimming cost V 0 bases and J 7 bases, with 16 bases left between them. Germline CDR1 PRHDT, CDR2 FYEKMQ (reference sequence). This CDR3 region has 16 residues. CDR3 loop: CASSLGGQGLVQPQHF. CDR3 DNA sequence: TGTGCCAGCAGCTTAGGAGGGCAGGGCCTCGTGCAGCCCCAGCATTTT.

This clonotype was picked up many times. V gene TRBV18 combines with J gene TRBJ2-1; 10 bases are a match to TRBD2. The CDR3 covers 17 residues. J gave up 8 bases and V 6 bases, and 16 bases lay outside the gene matches. Germline CDR1 KGHSH, CDR2 LQKENI. The CDR3 is CASSLNPISGGPDEQFF. The CDR3 coding sequence is TGTGCCAGCTCCCTAAACCCCATTAGCGGGGGGCCCGATGAGCAGTTCTTC.

As regards this clonotype: Relative to the germline gene, one junction end is altered; a read error may explain this. The chain recombines TRBV20-1 with TRBJ2-7; D is ambiguous. Germline lookup yields CDR1 DFQATT and CDR2 SNEGSKA (reference sequence). The CDR3 is 11 amino acids. CDR3 in amino acids: CSAAHGYEHYF. In DNA form, the CDR3 reads TGCAGTGCTGCACATGGCTACGAGCATTACTTC.

The chain uses TRBV12-3 or TRBV12-4 and TRBJ1-2; tentatively, D is TRBD1 (5 bases). The CDR3 totals 13 residues. The V and J ends lost 2 bases and 5 bases respectively, with 9 bases between them. CDR3: CASSLSSGYGYTF. DNA for the CDR3: TGTGCCAGCAGTTTATCGTCAGGGTATGGCTACACCTTC.

This clonotype was observed a handful of times. The V gene is TRBV18, the J gene TRBJ2-2; TRBD2 might be the D (6 bases). Germline lookup yields CDR1 KGHSH and CDR2 LQKENI. The CDR3 spans 15 residues. V was shortened by 6 bases and J by 2 bases, with 13 bases between the two germline ends. The CDR3 protein is CASSDYSGNTGELFF. CDR3 coding DNA: TGTGCCAGCTCCGATTATAGCGGAAACACCGGGGAGCTGTTTTTT.

The table lists this clonotype with a few counts. The chain uses TRBV5-4 and TRBJ2-7; no reliable D call. V gave up 0 bases and J gave up 2 bases, with 9 bases separating them. CDR1 is SGHNT and CDR2 is YYREEE in the germline V gene (reference sequence). The CDR3 extends over 14 amino acids. Written as DNA, the CDR3 is TGTGCCAGCAGCTTGGGGGCAAACACCTACGAGCAGTACTTC. Its protein is CASSLGANTYEQYF.

In the case of this clonotype: This may arise from a read error, as a much more abundant clone is one base away. The chain combines TRBV6-6 with TRBJ1-2, with 9 positions matching TRBD1. The CDR3 spans 15 residues. The germline V gene has CDR1 MNHNY and CDR2 SVGAGI (reference sequence). For the CDR3, the DNA is TGTGTCAGCAGTTACTCTTCGGGACAGGGCTACGGCTACACCTTC. This sequence encodes CVSSYSSGQGYGYTF.

Turning to this clonotype: A single base separates this from a much larger clone, so it may be a read error. The gene calls are TRBV7-2 and TRBJ1-3; D is possibly TRBD1 (6 bases). The CDR3 covers 16 residues. Germline V lookup: CDR1 SGHTA, CDR2 FQGNSA. The CDR3, as DNA: TGTGCCAGCAGCACCCGAGACAGGTTAGGCGGAAACACCGTATATTTT. Protein sequence: CASSTRDRLGGNTVYF.

This clonotype is judged medium-sized. The chain links TRBV18 to TRBJ2-3, with 13 bases aligning to TRBD2. Germline CDR1 and CDR2: KGHSH and LQKENI. This CDR3 has 16 amino acids. The junction had 3 bases not matched to a gene; V was cut back by 0 bases and J by 6 bases. For the CDR3, the DNA is TGTGCCAGCTCACCACCGACTAGCGGGGGGCAGGATACGCAGTATTTT. As protein: CASSPPTSGGQDTQYF.

J is TRBJ1-3 and V is TRBV19; TRBD1 is a possible D gene (5 bases). CDR1 and CDR2 from the germline V gene are LNHDA and SQIVND (reference sequence). V gave up 9 bases and J gave up 2 bases, with 11 bases separating them. The CDR3 is 13 residues long. The CDR3 protein is CASKLGPGNTIYF. CDR3 DNA: TGTGCCAGCAAGCTGGGGCCTGGAAACACCATATATTTT.

Ten or more counts support this clonotype. The V and J genes are TRBV6-1 and TRBJ1-5, with D maybe TRBD1 (5 bases). Trimming removed 6 bases at V and 6 bases at J, with 21 bases between. This CDR3 spans 16 amino acids. The germline gives CDR1 MNHNS, CDR2 SASEGT. The CDR3 nucleotides are TGTGCCAGCAGCGTGTTTATGGGGGGAGCGGGTCAGCCCCAGCATTTT. Its translation is CASSVFMGGAGQPQHF.

This clonotype was counted a few times. The chain uses TRBV28 and TRBJ1-6, with TRBD1 matching 10 bases. Looked up from germline, CDR1 is MDHEN and CDR2 is SYDVKM. The trim removed 1 base at V and 10 bases at J, leaving 7 bases unmatched. The CDR3 loop spans 16 amino acids. CDR3 in amino acids: CASSLSSGTGESPLHF. Here the CDR3 DNA reads TGTGCCAGCAGTTTATCCTCCGGGACAGGGGAATCACCCCTCCACTTT.

This clonotype is medium-sized. The rearrangement joins TRBV18 to TRBJ1-2, with no clear D. The CDR3 runs 17 residues. The V end lost 1 base, the J end lost 3 bases, and 18 bases lay between the germline ends. Germline V gene sequence: CDR1 KGHSH, CDR2 LQKENI. The CDR3 here is CASSPQNGRTSYYGYTF. The CDR3 nucleotides are TGTGCCAGCTCACCACAAAATGGCAGGACCTCTTACTATGGCTACACCTTC.

This clonotype showed up many times. The chain joins TRBV11-1 to TRBJ1-2, with a tentative D call TRBD1 (5 bases). With 1 base removed from V and 0 bases from J, the gap between germline ends came to 9 bases. The CDR3 covers 15 residues. Germline V gene data show CDR1 as SGHAT and CDR2 as FQDESV (reference sequence). This chain's CDR3 is CASSLEGATNYGYTF. In DNA form, the CDR3 reads TGTGCCAGCAGCTTAGAAGGGGCAACTAACTATGGCTACACCTTC.

This clonotype is labeled as medium-sized. The rearrangement uses TRBV13 and TRBJ1-1; perhaps TRBD1 as D (5 bases). The CDR3 extends over 13 amino acids. Germline V gene sequence: CDR1 PRHDT, CDR2 FYEKMQ (reference sequence). V gave up 0 bases and J gave up 10 bases, with 12 bases separating them. CDR3: CASSLGQGSPAFF. CDR3 bases: TGTGCCAGCAGCTTAGGGCAGGGTAGTCCAGCTTTCTTT.

The table lists this clonotype with a few counts. The chain joins TRBV6-5 to TRBJ1-1; 9 bases fit TRBD1. Germline values: CDR1 MNHEY, CDR2 SVGAGI. This CDR3 comprises 16 residues. V trimming: 6 bases; J trimming: 1 base; junction bases outside the gene matches: 9. The CDR3 coding sequence is TGTGCCAGCAGGGACGGGACAGGGTGGTCGAACACTGAAGCTTTCTTT. Its protein product is CASRDGTGWSNTEAFF.